This T cell receptor (beta chain) is from a study of beta chain features in type 1 diabetes. This clone was counted only a few times. Its cognate antigen is unknown. CDR3 length equals 14 residues. The V and J ends lost 1 base and 5 bases respectively, with 12 bases between them. CDR1 and CDR2 from the germline V gene are SGHAT and FQNNGV. Expressed TCRB transcripts were sequenced after all isolated RNA was converted to cDNA. Average reads for naive, central memory and regulatory T cell samples were roughly 3.5 million. TCRdb's copy holds only in-frame clones and misses some; the assay was immunoSEQ multiplex PCR. The sample consists of about 650,000 clones, around an eighth of them appearing once. Study-wide findings and caveats: When Type 1 diabetes patients were examined, their TCRB CDR3s proved moderately but significantly shorter in all four CD4+ subsets.

Purity above 95% was achieved in all sorted populations. The chain carries TRBV11-2 and TRBJ2-7, with no clear D. This clonotype was sampled from a man aged 30-40 years with type 1 diabetes. Sequencing used naive CD4+ T cells from blood. The CDR3 nucleotides read TGTGCCAGCAGCTTAGTCGGTCTATCACACGAGCAGTACTTC. It yields the protein CASSLVGLSHEQYF.